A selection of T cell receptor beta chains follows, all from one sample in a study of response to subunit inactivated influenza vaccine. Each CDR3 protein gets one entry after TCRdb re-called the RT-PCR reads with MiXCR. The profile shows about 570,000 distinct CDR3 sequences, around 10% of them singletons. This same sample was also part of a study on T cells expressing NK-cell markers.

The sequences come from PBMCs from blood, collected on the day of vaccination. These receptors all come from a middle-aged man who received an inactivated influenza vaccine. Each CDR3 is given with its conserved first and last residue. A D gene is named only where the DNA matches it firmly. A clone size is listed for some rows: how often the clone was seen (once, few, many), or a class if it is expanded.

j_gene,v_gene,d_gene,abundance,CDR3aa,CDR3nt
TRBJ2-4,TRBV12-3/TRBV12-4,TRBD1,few,CASSPGTGTSF,TGTGCCAGCAGTCCCGGGACAGGTACATCTTTC
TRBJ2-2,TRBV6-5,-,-,CASSYSGSGYDTGELFF,TGTGCCAGCAGTTACTCGGGGTCGGGGTACGACACCGGGGAGCTGTTTTTT
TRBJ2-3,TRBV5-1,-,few,CASSFYEVTDTQYF,TGCGCCAGCAGCTTTTACGAGGTCACAGATACGCAGTATTTT
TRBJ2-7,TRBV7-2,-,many,CASSLDIFSYEQYF,TGTGCCAGCAGCTTGGACATATTCAGCTACGAGCAGTACTTC
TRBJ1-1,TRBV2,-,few,CASSAGEGTEAFF,TGTGCCAGCAGTGCCGGAGAAGGCACTGAAGCTTTCTTT
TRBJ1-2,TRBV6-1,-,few,CASSPEPDGYTF,TGTGCCAGCAGTCCAGAACCAGATGGCTACACCTTC
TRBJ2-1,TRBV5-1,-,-,CASSFQGPYNEQFF,TGCGCCAGCAGCTTCCAGGGGCCGTACAATGAGCAGTTCTTC
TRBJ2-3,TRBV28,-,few,CASSPGDTDTQYF,TGTGCCAGCAGTCCGGGGGACACAGATACGCAGTATTTT
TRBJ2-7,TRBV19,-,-,CASSEKDGYEQYF,TGTGCCAGTAGTGAGAAGGACGGCTACGAGCAGTACTTC
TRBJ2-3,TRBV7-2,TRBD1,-,CASSLAGTGGSSTDTQYF,TGTGCCAGCAGCTTAGCCGGGACAGGGGGCTCTAGCACAGATACGCAGTATTTT
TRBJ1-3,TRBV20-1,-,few,CSASPGGLGNTIYF,TGCAGTGCTAGCCCCGGGGGGCTTGGAAACACCATATATTTT
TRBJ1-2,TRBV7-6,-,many,CASSLAQGLDGYTF,TGTGCCAGCAGCTTAGCGCAGGGGTTGGATGGCTACACCTTC
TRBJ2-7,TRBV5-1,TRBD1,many,CASSHGQGAYEQYF,TGCGCCAGCAGCCATGGACAGGGGGCGTACGAGCAGTACTTC
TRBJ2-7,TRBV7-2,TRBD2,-,CASSLGLAVSYEQYF,TGTGCCAGCAGCTTAGGACTAGCGGTGAGCTACGAGCAGTACTTC
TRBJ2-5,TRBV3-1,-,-,CASSQDLARGDVQETQYF,TGTGCCAGCAGCCAAGATTTGGCCAGGGGGGACGTCCAAGAGACCCAGTACTTC
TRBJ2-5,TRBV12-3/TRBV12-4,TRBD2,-,CASSLRRLAGGGETQYF,TGTGCCAGCAGTTTACGGCGCCTAGCGGGAGGGGGAGAGACCCAGTACTTC
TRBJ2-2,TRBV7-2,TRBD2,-,CASSSTSGRVTGELFF,TGTGCCAGCAGCAGTACTAGCGGGAGGGTCACCGGGGAGCTGTTTTTT
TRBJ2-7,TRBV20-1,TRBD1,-,CSARAGDRVFGEQYF,TGCAGTGCCAGGGCCGGGGACAGGGTGTTTGGCGAGCAGTACTTC
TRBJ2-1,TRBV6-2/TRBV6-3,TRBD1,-,CASSYSRDRENEQFF,TGTGCCAGCAGTTACTCCCGGGACAGGGAAAATGAGCAGTTCTTC
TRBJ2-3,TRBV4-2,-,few,CASSQKAGTDTQYF,TGTGCCAGCAGCCAGAAAGCGGGCACAGATACGCAGTATTTT
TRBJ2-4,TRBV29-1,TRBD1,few,CSVEDRGLLNIQYF,TGCAGCGTTGAGGACAGGGGGCTTCTGAACATTCAGTACTTC
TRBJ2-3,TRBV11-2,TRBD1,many,CASQGVPWADTQYF,TGTGCCAGCCAGGGGGTGCCTTGGGCAGATACGCAGTATTTT
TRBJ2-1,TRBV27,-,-,CASSLLGGVDEQFF,TGTGCCAGCAGTTTATTGGGCGGGGTCGATGAGCAGTTCTTC
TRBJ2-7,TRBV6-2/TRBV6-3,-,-,CASTPNRLDESYEQYF,TGTGCCAGCACCCCCAACAGGCTGGACGAGTCCTACGAGCAGTACTTC
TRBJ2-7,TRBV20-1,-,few,CSARDGNEQYF,TGCAGTGCTAGAGATGGGAACGAGCAGTACTTC
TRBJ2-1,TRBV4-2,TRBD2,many,CASSQEGGLYYNEQFF,TGTGCCAGCAGCCAAGAGGGGGGACTATACTACAATGAGCAGTTCTTC
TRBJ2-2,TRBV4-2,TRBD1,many,CASSQTLGTGVGRELFF,TGTGCCAGCAGCCAAACCCTGGGGACAGGGGTGGGCCGGGAGCTGTTTTTT
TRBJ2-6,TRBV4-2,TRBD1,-,CASSQEWGQGFSGANVLTF,TGTGCCAGCAGCCAAGAGTGGGGACAGGGTTTCTCTGGGGCCAACGTCCTGACTTTC
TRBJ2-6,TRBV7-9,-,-,CASSYLDRSSGANDLTF,TGTGCCAGCAGCTATCTGGACCGAAGCTCTGGGGCCAACGACCTGACTTTC
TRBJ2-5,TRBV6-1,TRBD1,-,CASRPRQGARETQYF,TGTGCCAGCAGACCTAGACAGGGGGCTAGAGAGACCCAGTACTTC
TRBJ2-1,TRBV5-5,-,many,CASSLEVRGGYNEQFF,TGTGCCAGCAGCTTGGAAGTAAGGGGGGGGTACAATGAGCAGTTCTTC
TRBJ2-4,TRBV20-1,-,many,CSAPDLGRDYIQYF,TGCAGTGCTCCAGACCTCGGCAGGGATTACATTCAGTACTTC